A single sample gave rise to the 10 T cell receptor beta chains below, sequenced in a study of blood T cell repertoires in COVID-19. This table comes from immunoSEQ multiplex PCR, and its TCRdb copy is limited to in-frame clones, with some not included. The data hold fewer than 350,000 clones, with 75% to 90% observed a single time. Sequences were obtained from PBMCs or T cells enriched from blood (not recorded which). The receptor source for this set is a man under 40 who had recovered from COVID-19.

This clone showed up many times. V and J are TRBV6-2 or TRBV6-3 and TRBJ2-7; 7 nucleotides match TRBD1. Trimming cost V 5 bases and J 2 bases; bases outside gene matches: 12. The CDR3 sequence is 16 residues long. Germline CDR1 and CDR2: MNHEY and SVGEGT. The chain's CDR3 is CASSRISGTEAYEQYF. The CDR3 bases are TGTGCCAGCAGTCGGATTTCCGGGACAGAAGCCTACGAGCAGTACTTC.

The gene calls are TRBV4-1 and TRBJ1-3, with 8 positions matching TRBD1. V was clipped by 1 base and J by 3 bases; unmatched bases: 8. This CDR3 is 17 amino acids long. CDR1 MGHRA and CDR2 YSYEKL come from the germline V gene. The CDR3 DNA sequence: TGCGCCAGCAGCCAAGGGACAGGGAGGGGGTTTGGAAACACCATATATTTT. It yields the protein CASSQGTGRGFGNTIYF.

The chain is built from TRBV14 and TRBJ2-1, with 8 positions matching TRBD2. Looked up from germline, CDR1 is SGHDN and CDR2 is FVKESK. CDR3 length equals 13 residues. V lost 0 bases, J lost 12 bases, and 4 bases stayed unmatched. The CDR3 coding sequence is TGTGCCAGCAGCCAAGATAGGAGCGGGGGGCAGTTCTTC. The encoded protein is CASSQDRSGGQFF.

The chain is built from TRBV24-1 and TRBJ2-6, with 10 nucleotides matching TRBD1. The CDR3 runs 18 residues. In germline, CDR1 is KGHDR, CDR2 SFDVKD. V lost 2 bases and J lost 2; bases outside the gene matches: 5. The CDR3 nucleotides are TGTGCCACCAGTGATTCCCAGACAGGGGGCACTGGGGCCAACGTCCTGACTTTC. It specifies CATSDSQTGGTGANVLTF.

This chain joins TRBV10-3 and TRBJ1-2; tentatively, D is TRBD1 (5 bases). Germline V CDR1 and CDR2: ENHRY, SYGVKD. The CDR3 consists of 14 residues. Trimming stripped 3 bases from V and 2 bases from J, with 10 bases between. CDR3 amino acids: CAISDQGYNYGYTF. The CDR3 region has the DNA TGTGCCATCAGTGATCAGGGATACAACTATGGCTACACCTTC.

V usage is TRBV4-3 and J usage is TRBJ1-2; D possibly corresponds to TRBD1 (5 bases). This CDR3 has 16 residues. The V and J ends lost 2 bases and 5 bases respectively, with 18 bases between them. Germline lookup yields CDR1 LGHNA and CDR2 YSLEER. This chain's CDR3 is CASSQFYMGGEYGYTF. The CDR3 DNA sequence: TGCGCCAGCAGCCAATTCTACATGGGGGGGGAATATGGCTACACCTTC.

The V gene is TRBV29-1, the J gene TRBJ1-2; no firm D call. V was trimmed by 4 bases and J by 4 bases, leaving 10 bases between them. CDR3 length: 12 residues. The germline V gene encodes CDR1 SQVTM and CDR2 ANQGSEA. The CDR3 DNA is TGCAGCGTTGTGGAGGTATCCTATGGCTACACCTTC. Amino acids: CSVVEVSYGYTF.

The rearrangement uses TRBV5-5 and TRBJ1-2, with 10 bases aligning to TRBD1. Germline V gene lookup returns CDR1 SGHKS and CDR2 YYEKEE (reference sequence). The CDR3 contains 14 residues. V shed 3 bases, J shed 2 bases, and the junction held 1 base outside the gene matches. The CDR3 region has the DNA TGTGCCAGCAGCTCGGGACAGGGGAACTATGGCTACACCTTC. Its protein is CASSSGQGNYGYTF.

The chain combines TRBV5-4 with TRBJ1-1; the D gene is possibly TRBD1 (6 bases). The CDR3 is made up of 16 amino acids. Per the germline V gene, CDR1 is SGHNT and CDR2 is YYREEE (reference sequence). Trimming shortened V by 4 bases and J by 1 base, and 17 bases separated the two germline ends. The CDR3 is CASSRSEGTKNTEAFF. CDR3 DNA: TGTGCCAGCAGCAGATCAGAAGGGACAAAGAACACTGAAGCTTTCTTT.

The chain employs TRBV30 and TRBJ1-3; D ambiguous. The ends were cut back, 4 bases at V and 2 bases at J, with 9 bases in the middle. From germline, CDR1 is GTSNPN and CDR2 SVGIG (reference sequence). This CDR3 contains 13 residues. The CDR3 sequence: CAWKRAAGNTIYF. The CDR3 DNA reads TGTGCCTGGAAGAGGGCGGCTGGAAACACCATATATTTT. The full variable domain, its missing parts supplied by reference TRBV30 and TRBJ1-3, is SQTIHQWPATLVQPVGSPLSLECTVEGTSNPNLYWYRQAAGRGLQLLFYSVGIGQISSEVPQNLSASRPQDRQFILSSKKLLLSDSGFYLCAWKRAAGNTIYFGEGSWLTVV.